This T cell receptor beta chain comes out of a study of cytomegalovirus exposure and HLA in healthy donors. Study-level information: HLA-typed donors contributed 80 million or so unique TCRs, which were held in an early data release.

The germline V gene encodes CDR1 SGHVS and CDR2 FNYEAQ. The CDR3 covers 16 residues. V was trimmed by 0 bases and J by 7 bases, leaving 19 bases between them. Researchers ran the PCR with 60 Vbeta and 13 Jbeta primers. Libraries were prepared by immunoSEQ multiplex PCR; TCRdb keeps only in-frame clonotypes and omits some of them. The sample carries some 100,000 clones, 76% recorded once. The receptor comes from a woman between 50 and 59 years old in good health and CMV-seropositive. This rearrangement joins TRBV7-6 to TRBJ2-7; a weak D match, TRBD2 (6 bases). The sample taken for sequencing was PBMCs. The chain's CDR3 is CASSLARDGIGGEQYF. The DNA of the CDR3 is TGTGCCAGCAGCTTAGCGCGGGACGGGATAGGAGGAGAGCAGTACTTC.